This TCR beta chain is drawn from a study of human T cells and chemical hapten exposure. This clonotype was detected only a few times. Its target is unknown. In TCRdb, the RACE reads were re-called with MiXCR into one record per CDR3 protein. The sample contains roughly 130,000 distinct CDR3 sequences, about 10% of which appear only once. Time point: patch test 3, about 24 weeks after DPC sensitization. This sample's treatment: therapeutic diphenylcyclopropenone sensitization with weekly scalp DPC. Researchers sampled blood before each patch test went on. Study conclusions and caveats: Sensitizing to DPC left TCRs with a frequency above 1 in 1000 unaltered.

The CDR3 is made up of 14 amino acids. With 1 base removed from V and 1 base from J, the gap between germline ends came to 7 bases. Per germline, CDR1 SGHRS and CDR2 YFSETQ. Material: whole blood, obtained in connection with sensitization to the hapten diphenylcyclopropenone (DPC). The genes are TRBV5-1 and TRBJ2-3; D perhaps matches TRBD2 (6 bases). The TCR was taken from a woman in her forties or fifties with alopecia areata. Some clones in this sample may be carry-over from other donors' samples. The CDR3, as DNA: TGCGCCAGCAGCTTGCCGGGGGGCACAGATACGCAGTATTTT. It encodes CASSLPGGTDTQYF.